This TCR beta chain was captured in a study of regulatory T cells in long-lasting Graves disease. Sequencing libraries for TCR beta were prepared with iRepertoire HTBI primers and Arm-PCR of CDR3 regions. TCRdb reprocessed the multiplex PCR reads with MiXCR, giving one entry per CDR3 protein. The sample includes under 300,000 distinct CDR3 sequences, about 18% of them seen just once. Whole-study findings and limits: Newly diagnosed disease favored TRBV20-1 and TRBJ2-1 over persistent disease.

Trimming took 2 bases from V and 4 from J, leaving 14 bases between them. Germline V lookup: CDR1 MNHNS, CDR2 SASEGT. The CDR3 is made up of 15 amino acids. This clonotype was picked up many times. As yet, its antigen is unknown. Time point: newly diagnosed GD, antithyroid drugs for less than 3 months. Generation of the TCR library employed RNA extracted from PBMCs. The data were also submitted as part of a second study, on T cells in Graves' hyperthyroidism and ophthalmopathy.

The chain couples TRBV6-1 to TRBJ1-2, with unresolved D. The starting material was peripheral blood mononuclear cells (PBMCs), obtained at new diagnosis, from a patient treated with antithyroid drugs. The TCR comes from a woman in her 30s with Graves disease. CDR3 DNA sequence: TGTGCCAGCAGTGAAAGGACGGACCTAATCTATGGCTACACCTTC. As protein: CASSERTDLIYGYTF.